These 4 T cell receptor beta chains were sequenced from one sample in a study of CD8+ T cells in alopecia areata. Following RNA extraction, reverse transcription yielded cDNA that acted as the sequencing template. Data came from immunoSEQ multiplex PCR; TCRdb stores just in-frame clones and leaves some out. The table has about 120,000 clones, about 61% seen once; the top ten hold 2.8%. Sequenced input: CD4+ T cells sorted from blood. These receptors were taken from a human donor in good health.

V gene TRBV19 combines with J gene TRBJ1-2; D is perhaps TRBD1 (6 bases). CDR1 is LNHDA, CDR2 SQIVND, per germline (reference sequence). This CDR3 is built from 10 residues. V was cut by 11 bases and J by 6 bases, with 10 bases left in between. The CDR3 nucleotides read TGTGCCTCTTACAGGGATGGCTACACCTTC. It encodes CASYRDGYTF.

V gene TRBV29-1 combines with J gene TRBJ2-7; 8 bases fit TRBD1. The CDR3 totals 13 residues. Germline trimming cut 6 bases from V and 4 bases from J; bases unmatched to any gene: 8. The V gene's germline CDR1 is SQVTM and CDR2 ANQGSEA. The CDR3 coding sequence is TGCAGCGTCGTGCAGGGGGCAGGGTACGAGCAGTACTTC. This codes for CSVVQGAGYEQYF.

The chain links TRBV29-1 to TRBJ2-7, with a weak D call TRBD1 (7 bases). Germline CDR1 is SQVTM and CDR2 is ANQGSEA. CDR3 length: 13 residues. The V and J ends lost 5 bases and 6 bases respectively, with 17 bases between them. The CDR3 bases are TGCAGCGTTCTGCAGGGGGGATCGGGCGAGCAGTACTTC. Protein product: CSVLQGGSGEQYF.

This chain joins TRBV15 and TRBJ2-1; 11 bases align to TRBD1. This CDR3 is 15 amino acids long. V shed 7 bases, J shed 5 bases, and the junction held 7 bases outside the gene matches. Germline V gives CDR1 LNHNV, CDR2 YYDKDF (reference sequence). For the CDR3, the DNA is TGTGCCACCACCATGGGACAGGGGGGGAACAATGAGCAGTTCTTC. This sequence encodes CATTMGQGGNNEQFF.